The clone carrying this T cell receptor beta chain occurred once. These data belong to a study of blood T cell repertoires in COVID-19. Study summary: COVID-19 samples collected from the United States, Italy and Spain covered acute and convalescent phases. T cells, B-cell-depleted T cells, or PBMCs supplied cDNA or gDNA.

Per the study methods: Quantification of nucleated cells was approximated via reference gene primer amplification. Assay used: immunoSEQ multiplex PCR; TCRdb lists only in-frame clones, some missing. That table supplies the V and J calls and clone size; D and trimming were determined from the DNA. The data contain roughly 110,000 clones, 75% to 90% of them seen just once; the ten biggest clones take up approximately 4.3%. V dropped 5 bases and J dropped 8 bases, with 15 bases sitting between them. The CDR3 covers 12 residues. The germline V gene has CDR1 SQVTM and CDR2 ANQGSEA. This receptor was taken from a woman between 45 and 65 years old with acute or convalescent COVID-19. The sample comprised peripheral blood. The rearrangement uses TRBV29-1 and TRBJ1-2; D not certain. In nucleotides, the CDR3 is TGCAGCGTTTATAGCCTGCCGGGAGGCTACACCTTC. Translated, it gives CSVYSLPGGYTF.